This T cell receptor beta chain was sequenced during a study of T cells in Graves' hyperthyroidism and ophthalmopathy. Worth noting for this clonotype: Its specificity is unknown.

Lactation, pregnancy, other autoimmune disease or uncontrolled infection excluded patients. The source of the PBMCs was approximately 9.5 ml of fresh peripheral blood. V was shortened by 1 base and J by 3 bases, with 12 bases between the two germline ends. Per the germline V gene, CDR1 is KGHSH and CDR2 is LQKENI. The CDR3 is made up of 15 amino acids. TCR beta CDR3 regions were amplified from RNA transcripts. A first-round RT-PCR of the TCR CDR3 used the HTBI primer set. TCRdb called the multiplex PCR reads again in MiXCR, with one record for every CDR3 protein. This table has hundreds of thousands of distinct CDR3 sequences, over 12% appearing once. Study-level results: A model built on 13 V-J features separated ophthalmopathy from stable hyperthyroidism. Among clonotypes expanded in thyroid above 0.001, most were also found in blood.

This chain joins TRBV18 and TRBJ1-2; TRBD1 might be the D (5 bases). The origin of this receptor is a woman aged 40 to 55 with Graves' ophthalmopathy. Sequencing used blood. DNA for the CDR3: TGTGCCAGCTCACCACGGGCAGGGCAGGACTATGGCTACACCTTC. Its translation: CASSPRAGQDYGYTF.